This T cell receptor (beta chain) was sequenced in a study of shared clonotypes between healthy human individuals. Note on this clone: Its antigen remains unknown.

This CDR3 has 15 residues. The germline V and J ends were trimmed by 2 bases and 3 bases, with 14 bases remaining between them. The germline V gene has CDR1 MNHEY and CDR2 SMNVEV (reference sequence). Findings of the study overall: Larger estimated richness was generally seen in naive subsets than in memory subsets. In this cohort, only blood was sampled, and tissue repertoires likely differ. Generation probabilities were higher for clonotypes shared across all four sorted-subset donors than for unshared ones.

Measured with immunoSEQ multiplex PCR; TCRdb has only the in-frame clones, and not every one. The sample contains around 2.5 million clones, 80% to 95% of which appear only once. The specimen sequenced was naive CD4+ T cells from PBMCs. Sample subset: CD45RA+ positively selected. The genes are TRBV27 and TRBJ2-7, with D perhaps TRBD1 (7 bases). This receptor was taken from a man aged 18 to 29 in good health. Some clones in this sample may be carry-over from other donors' samples. As DNA, the CDR3 is TGTGCCAGCAGTTTAGGGTCAGGGGGGTTCTACGAGCAGTACTTC. Protein: CASSLGSGGFYEQYF.